These T cell receptor beta chains were read from a single sample in a study of CD8+ T cells in alopecia areata. The assay was immunoSEQ multiplex PCR, and TCRdb's table has in-frame clones only and misses some. Among roughly 280,000 clones, approximately 60% were seen once, and the ten largest hold about 0.89%. The sequenced sample was CD4+ T cells sorted from blood, obtained between weeks 51 and 54, from a patient treated with tofacitinib. These TCRs come from a human donor with alopecia areata. Each CDR3 is given with its conserved first and last residue. Fields, in order: J gene, D gene, V gene, clone size, CDR3 protein, CDR3 DNA. The D gene is left open where the match is weak. Rows may omit the clone size; those that give it use once, few, many or a size class.

j_gene: TRBJ2-1
d_gene: NA
v_gene: TRBV11-1
abundance: NA
CDR3aa: CASSFGEYNEQFF
CDR3nt: TGTGCCAGCAGCTTTGGAGAGTACAATGAGCAGTTCTTC

j_gene: TRBJ2-5
d_gene: TRBD1
v_gene: TRBV6-5
abundance: NA
CDR3aa: CASSYQTGGETQYF
CDR3nt: TGTGCCAGCAGTTATCAGACAGGGGGGGAGACCCAGTACTTC

j_gene: TRBJ1-6
d_gene: NA
v_gene: TRBV2
abundance: NA
CDR3aa: CASHEGLSLHF
CDR3nt: TGTGCCAGCCATGAGGGTCTATCCCTCCACTTT

j_gene: TRBJ2-1
d_gene: NA
v_gene: TRBV7-8
abundance: few
CDR3aa: CASSSPGLPLNEQFF
CDR3nt: TGTGCCAGCAGCTCCCCGGGCCTTCCCCTCAATGAGCAGTTCTTC

j_gene: TRBJ2-6
d_gene: NA
v_gene: TRBV19
abundance: NA
CDR3aa: CASSSQGSGANVLTF
CDR3nt: TGTGCCAGTAGTAGCCAGGGTTCTGGGGCCAACGTCCTGACTTTC

j_gene: TRBJ1-2
d_gene: NA
v_gene: TRBV30
abundance: NA
CDR3aa: CALTRGRRGVPNGYTF
CDR3nt: TGTGCCTTAACCCGGGGGCGCCGTGGGGTCCCCAATGGCTACACCTTC

j_gene: TRBJ2-3
d_gene: TRBD2
v_gene: TRBV29-1
abundance: NA
CDR3aa: CSVEGLVLPDTQYF
CDR3nt: TGCAGCGTAGAGGGACTAGTGTTACCAGATACGCAGTATTTT

j_gene: TRBJ2-7
d_gene: NA
v_gene: TRBV9
abundance: NA
CDR3aa: CASSARDTTYEQYF
CDR3nt: TGTGCCAGCAGCGCCCGGGACACCACCTACGAGCAGTACTTC

j_gene: TRBJ2-3
d_gene: NA
v_gene: TRBV29-1
abundance: NA
CDR3aa: CSPLGRGDTQYF
CDR3nt: TGCAGCCCCCTGGGCAGGGGTGATACGCAGTATTTT

j_gene: TRBJ2-7
d_gene: NA
v_gene: TRBV4-3
abundance: once
CDR3aa: CASSQATGASGSYEQYF
CDR3nt: TGCGCCAGCAGCCAAGCCACGGGGGCAAGCGGCTCCTACGAGCAGTACTTC

j_gene: TRBJ2-3
d_gene: TRBD1
v_gene: TRBV6-5
abundance: NA
CDR3aa: CASRRQGVGDTQYF
CDR3nt: TGTGCCAGCCGTCGACAGGGTGTCGGTGATACGCAGTATTTT

j_gene: TRBJ1-1
d_gene: NA
v_gene: TRBV2
abundance: NA
CDR3aa: CASSAEGATEAFF
CDR3nt: TGTGCCAGCAGCGCCGAGGGAGCCACTGAAGCTTTCTTT

j_gene: TRBJ2-1
d_gene: NA
v_gene: TRBV29-1
abundance: NA
CDR3aa: CSVEDPSRVNEQFF
CDR3nt: TGCAGCGTTGAAGATCCTTCCAGGGTCAATGAGCAGTTCTTC

j_gene: TRBJ2-2
d_gene: TRBD1
v_gene: TRBV7-9
abundance: NA
CDR3aa: CASSSTGTGIPGELFF
CDR3nt: TGTGCCAGCAGCTCGACCGGGACAGGGATACCCGGGGAGCTGTTTTTT

j_gene: TRBJ1-5
d_gene: NA
v_gene: TRBV7-9
abundance: few
CDR3aa: CASSRGDGQTLSLNQPQHF
CDR3nt: TGTGCCAGCAGCAGGGGAGATGGGCAAACCCTCAGCCTCAATCAGCCCCAGCATTTT

j_gene: TRBJ2-3
d_gene: NA
v_gene: TRBV29-1
abundance: few
CDR3aa: CSAQDGDTQYF
CDR3nt: TGCAGCGCTCAGGATGGAGATACGCAGTATTTT

j_gene: TRBJ2-7
d_gene: NA
v_gene: TRBV7-2
abundance: NA
CDR3aa: CASSRDKTYEQYF
CDR3nt: TGTGCCAGCAGCCGGGACAAGACCTACGAGCAGTACTTC

j_gene: TRBJ2-1
d_gene: NA
v_gene: TRBV7-3
abundance: few
CDR3aa: CASSLAGRNEQFF
CDR3nt: TGTGCCAGCAGCTTAGCGGGAAGGAATGAGCAGTTCTTC

j_gene: TRBJ2-2
d_gene: TRBD2
v_gene: TRBV5-1
abundance: NA
CDR3aa: CASSLRLAGNTGELFF
CDR3nt: TGCGCCAGCAGCTTACGGCTAGCGGGGAACACCGGGGAGCTGTTTTTT

j_gene: TRBJ2-3
d_gene: NA
v_gene: TRBV9
abundance: NA
CDR3aa: CASSVDSPVRTDTQYF
CDR3nt: TGTGCCAGCAGCGTAGATTCTCCAGTCCGCACAGATACGCAGTATTTT

j_gene: TRBJ1-2
d_gene: NA
v_gene: TRBV14
abundance: NA
CDR3aa: CASSQEGQGNYGYTF
CDR3nt: TGTGCCAGCAGCCAAGAAGGCCAGGGAAACTATGGCTACACCTTC

j_gene: TRBJ2-3
d_gene: NA
v_gene: TRBV9
abundance: NA
CDR3aa: CASSVAPLGPQGNTQYF
CDR3nt: TGTGCCAGCAGCGTAGCCCCGCTTGGCCCCCAGGGGAATACGCAGTATTTT

j_gene: TRBJ1-2
d_gene: NA
v_gene: TRBV27
abundance: NA
CDR3aa: CASSSRVRNYGYTF
CDR3nt: TGTGCCAGCAGTTCCCGGGTCCGGAACTATGGCTACACCTTC

j_gene: TRBJ2-5
d_gene: NA
v_gene: TRBV5-6
abundance: NA
CDR3aa: CASSRSETQYF
CDR3nt: TGTGCCAGCAGTAGAAGTGAGACCCAGTACTTC

j_gene: TRBJ2-1
d_gene: TRBD2
v_gene: TRBV5-4
abundance: NA
CDR3aa: CASSRTGTSGGLSYNEQFF
CDR3nt: TGTGCCAGCAGCCGGACCGGGACTAGCGGGGGTCTGTCCTACAATGAGCAGTTCTTC

j_gene: TRBJ1-2
d_gene: NA
v_gene: TRBV4-1
abundance: few
CDR3aa: CASSQGGLYGYTF
CDR3nt: TGCGCCAGCAGCCAAGGCGGACTCTATGGCTACACCTTC

j_gene: TRBJ2-5
d_gene: NA
v_gene: TRBV6-5
abundance: NA
CDR3aa: CASRTGTLRETQYF
CDR3nt: TGTGCCAGCAGAACCGGGACACTGCGGGAGACCCAGTACTTC

j_gene: TRBJ1-1
d_gene: TRBD1
v_gene: TRBV30
abundance: NA
CDR3aa: CAWKGQGVSAEAFF
CDR3nt: TGTGCCTGGAAGGGGCAGGGGGTATCGGCTGAAGCTTTCTTT

j_gene: TRBJ2-7
d_gene: NA
v_gene: TRBV18
abundance: NA
CDR3aa: CASSPLTAQGEQYF
CDR3nt: TGTGCCAGCTCACCACTGACAGCGCAGGGCGAGCAGTACTTC

j_gene: TRBJ1-1
d_gene: NA
v_gene: TRBV10-3
abundance: NA
CDR3aa: CAIRKDPLMNTEAFF
CDR3nt: TGTGCCATCAGGAAGGACCCGCTCATGAACACTGAAGCTTTCTTT

j_gene: TRBJ1-1
d_gene: NA
v_gene: TRBV29-1
abundance: once
CDR3aa: CSANRAYSTEAFF
CDR3nt: TGCAGCGCCAACAGGGCCTATAGCACTGAAGCTTTCTTT

j_gene: TRBJ2-5
d_gene: NA
v_gene: TRBV30
abundance: once
CDR3aa: CACYRGPGKTQYF
CDR3nt: TGTGCCTGCTACCGGGGGCCAGGCAAGACCCAGTACTTC

j_gene: TRBJ2-5
d_gene: TRBD2
v_gene: TRBV2
abundance: NA
CDR3aa: CASTLTSGEETQYF
CDR3nt: TGTGCCAGCACCCTGACTAGCGGGGAAGAGACCCAGTACTTC

j_gene: TRBJ2-1
d_gene: TRBD2
v_gene: TRBV15
abundance: few
CDR3aa: CASSGGFSYNEQFF
CDR3nt: TGTGCCTCAAGCGGGGGTTTCTCCTACAATGAGCAGTTCTTC

j_gene: TRBJ1-2
d_gene: TRBD1
v_gene: TRBV6-5
abundance: NA
CDR3aa: CASSITGDWGYTF
CDR3nt: TGTGCCAGCAGTATCACAGGGGATTGGGGCTACACCTTC

j_gene: TRBJ2-1
d_gene: TRBD2
v_gene: TRBV6-5
abundance: few
CDR3aa: CASSRVAGAYNEQFF
CDR3nt: TGTGCCAGCAGTCGTGTAGCGGGGGCCTACAATGAGCAGTTCTTC